The next 17 T cell receptor beta chains were all read from a single sample in a study of cytomegalovirus exposure and HLA in healthy donors. The PCR contained 60 Vbeta and 13 Jbeta primers. Generated by immunoSEQ multiplex PCR, the TCRdb table keeps only in-frame clones and is missing some. The sample contains 180,000 or so clones, around 80% of which appear only once. Material: PBMCs. These receptors all stem from a woman between 25 and 40 years old in good health and CMV-seropositive.

This clone showed up just a few times. The rearrangement joins TRBV7-2 to TRBJ2-3, with 9 bases aligning to TRBD2. Trimming at V came to 5 bases and at J to 5 bases, leaving 5 bases not matched to a gene. This CDR3 region has 14 residues. CDR1 and CDR2 from the germline V gene are SGHTA and FQGNSA. The DNA for the CDR3 is TGTGCCAGCAGCCCCGGGACTAGCTTAGATACGCAGTATTTT. This gives the protein CASSPGTSLDTQYF. The variable domain in full, completed from reference TRBV7-2 and TRBJ2-3, reads GAGVSQSPSNKVTEKGKDVELRCDPISGHTALYWYRQSLGQGLEFLIYFQGNSAPDKSGLPSDRFSAERTGGSVSTLTIQRTQQEDSAVYLCASSPGTSLDTQYFGPGTRLTVL.

This chain connects TRBV5-4 to TRBJ1-6, with 8 nucleotides matching TRBD1. The CDR3 is made up of 17 amino acids. V dropped 0 bases and J dropped 1; count of bases not matched to a gene: 3. Germline V CDR1 and CDR2: SGHNT, YYREEE (reference sequence). CDR3 residues: CASSLGQGWSYNSPLHF. Written as DNA, the CDR3 is TGTGCCAGCAGCTTGGGACAGGGGTGGTCCTATAATTCACCCCTCCACTTT.

This chain links TRBV9 with TRBJ1-1; tentatively, D is TRBD1 (5 bases). V was pared by 0 bases and J by 3 bases, with 6 bases between. The CDR3 extends over 13 amino acids. The germline V gene encodes CDR1 SGDLS and CDR2 YYNGEE. The CDR3 DNA follows: TGTGCCAGCAGCGTAGGGGGGGACACTGAAGCTTTCTTT. Protein: CASSVGGDTEAFF.

The chain recombines TRBV10-3 with TRBJ2-5, with TRBD2 identical over 13 bases. V shed 4 bases, J shed 4 bases, and the junction held 0 bases outside the gene matches. CDR1 ENHRY and CDR2 SYGVKD come from the germline V gene. This CDR3 region has 14 residues. The CDR3 spells CAISGTSGGETQYF. CDR3 nucleotide sequence: TGTGCCATCAGTGGGACTAGCGGGGGAGAGACCCAGTACTTC.

The chain links TRBV30 to TRBJ1-5; 7 nucleotides agree with TRBD1. The junction had 4 bases not matched to a gene; V was cut back by 5 bases and J by 0 bases. Germline V CDR1 and CDR2: GTSNPN, SVGIG (reference sequence). The CDR3 consists of 14 residues. The CDR3 sequence: CAWSGQSSNQPQHF. For the CDR3, the DNA is TGTGCCTGGTCGGGACAGAGTAGCAATCAGCCCCAGCATTTT.

The chain joins TRBV6-1 to TRBJ2-5; TRBD1 matches 7 bases. The J segment lost 2 bases and the V segment lost 5 bases, leaving 5 bases of the junction unmatched. The germline CDR1 and CDR2 sequences are MNHNS and SASEGT. The length of the CDR3 is 14 residues. CDR3 coding DNA: TGTGCCAGCAGTTGGGACAGCGCACAAGAGACCCAGTACTTC. Translation gives CASSWDSAQETQYF.

The chain couples TRBV19 to TRBJ1-4, with 9 bases fitting TRBD1. The CDR3 sequence is 15 residues long. Germline V gene lookup returns CDR1 LNHDA and CDR2 SQIVND (reference sequence). V was clipped by 5 bases and J by 7 bases; unmatched bases: 8. The CDR3 here is CASSPYGTGSEKLFF. The CDR3, as DNA: TGTGCCAGTAGTCCCTATGGGACAGGGTCTGAAAAACTGTTTTTT.

The CDR3 DNA reads TGTGCCAGCAGCTTGGGAGGGCCCCTAAGAAACATTCAGTACTTC. It translates to CASSLGGPLRNIQYF. The genes are TRBV5-6 and TRBJ2-4; perhaps TRBD2 as D (5 bases). The CDR3 is made up of 15 amino acids. Deletions cut 0 bases from V and 6 bases from J, with 13 bases between. CDR1 and CDR2 (germline): SGHDT, YYEEEE.

V gene TRBV6-1 combines with J gene TRBJ2-7, with D perhaps matching TRBD1 (5 bases). CDR1 and CDR2 from the germline V gene are MNHNS and SASEGT. V shed 1 base and J shed 9 bases, with 16 bases lying between them. CDR3 length equals 14 residues. The CDR3 sequence is CASSEGRTLTVQYF. The CDR3 coding sequence is TGTGCCAGCAGTGAAGGCAGGACACTGACGGTGCAGTACTTC.

The chain is built from TRBV7-6 and TRBJ2-5; 7 bases are shared with TRBD2. The CDR3 runs 13 residues. Germline-derived CDR1 and CDR2 are SGHVS and FNYEAQ. With 0 bases clipped from V and 9 bases from J, the junction kept 4 bases outside the gene matches. In DNA form, the CDR3 reads TGTGCCAGCAGCTTAGCGGGCAGCGGGGCCCAGTACTTC. It yields the protein CASSLAGSGAQYF.

The rearrangement uses TRBV5-4 and TRBJ2-1, with D tentatively TRBD1 (6 bases). Germline V gives CDR1 SGHNT, CDR2 YYREEE (reference sequence). V was clipped by 4 bases and J by 4 bases, with 12 bases between them. There are 14 residues in the CDR3. DNA for the CDR3: TGTGCCAGCAGCCCGGACAGCTTTTACAATGAGCAGTTCTTC. Translating gives CASSPDSFYNEQFF. Looking up the rest from reference TRBV5-4 and TRBJ2-1 gives the full variable domain: ETGVTQSPTHLIKTRGQQVTLRCSSQSGHNTVSWYQQALGQGPQFIFQYYREEENGRGNFPPRFSGLQFPNYSSELNVNALELDDSALYLCASSPDSFYNEQFFGPGTRLTVL.

The CDR3 is CASSGWIGDPLPLHF. CDR3 nucleotides: TGTGCCAGCAGTGGGTGGATAGGGGATCCTCTACCCCTCCACTTT. The chain links TRBV27 to TRBJ1-6; tentative D call: TRBD1 (5 bases). This CDR3 region has 15 residues. Trimming cost V 5 bases and J 12 bases, with 20 bases left between them. Germline V gene sequence: CDR1 MNHEY, CDR2 SMNVEV (reference sequence).

The chain couples TRBV5-1 to TRBJ2-1; 10 bases fit TRBD2. With 5 bases clipped from V and 7 bases from J, the junction kept 3 bases outside the gene matches. CDR3 length equals 13 residues. CDR1 and CDR2 (germline): SGHRS, YFSETQ. CDR3 coding DNA: TGCGCCAGCAGTAGCGGGGGGAGGAATGAGCAGTTCTTC. It yields the protein CASSSGGRNEQFF.

This clone occurred once. The CDR3 bases are TGTGCCTGGAGCCCCCGAGCACTATATGGCTACACCTTC. Amino acid sequence: CAWSPRALYGYTF. This chain uses TRBV30 with TRBJ1-2; no clear D. CDR1 GTSNPN and CDR2 SVGIG come from the germline V gene (reference sequence). CDR3 length equals 13 residues. Trimming removed 3 bases from V and 5 bases from J, with 13 bases in between.

The chain combines TRBV10-2 with TRBJ2-5, with a weak D call TRBD1 (8 bases). The end of the DNA aligns better with TRBJ2-7, so the J call may be wrong. CDR3 length: 15 residues. Germline lookup yields CDR1 WSHSY and CDR2 SAAADI. Written as DNA, the CDR3 is TGCGCCAGCTCCGGGAGGACAGGGTGGGTTGACGAGCAGTACTTC. Its protein product is CASSGRTGWVDEQYF.

This chain links TRBV6-5 with TRBJ2-5, with 7 bases aligning to TRBD1. The trim removed 2 bases at V and 5 bases at J, leaving 5 bases unmatched. This CDR3 has 14 residues. Germline lookup yields CDR1 MNHEY and CDR2 SVGAGI. The CDR3 DNA is TGTGCCAGCAGTTACGCCAGGGGGTTGGAGACCCAGTACTTC. Translation gives CASSYARGLETQYF.

The chain uses TRBV11-2 and TRBJ2-1; D is uncertain. Between the trimmed V and J ends, which lost 3 bases and 9 bases, there was a span of 9 bases. Germline loops: CDR1 SGHAT, CDR2 FQNNGV. The CDR3 sequence is 12 residues long. The chain's CDR3 is CASSFPGAEQFF. The DNA for the CDR3 is TGTGCCAGCAGCTTTCCGGGTGCTGAGCAGTTCTTC. The full variable domain, its missing parts supplied by reference TRBV11-2 and TRBJ2-1, is EAGVAQSPRYKIIEKRQSVAFWCNPISGHATLYWYQQILGQGPKLLIQFQNNGVVDDSQLPKDRFSAERLKGVDSTLKIQPAKLEDSAVYLCASSFPGAEQFFGPGTRLTVL.